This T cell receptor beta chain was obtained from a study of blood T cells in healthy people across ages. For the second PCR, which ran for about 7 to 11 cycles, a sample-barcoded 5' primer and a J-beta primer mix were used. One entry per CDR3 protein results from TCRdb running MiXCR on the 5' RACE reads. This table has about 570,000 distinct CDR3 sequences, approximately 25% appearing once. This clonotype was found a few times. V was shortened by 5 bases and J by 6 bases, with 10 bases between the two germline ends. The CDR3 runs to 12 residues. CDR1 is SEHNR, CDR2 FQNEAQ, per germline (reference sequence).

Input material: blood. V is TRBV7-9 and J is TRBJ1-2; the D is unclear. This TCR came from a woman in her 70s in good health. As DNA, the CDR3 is TGTGCCAGCAGCCCTTTAATGGATGGCTACACCTTC. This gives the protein CASSPLMDGYTF.